These 13 T cell receptor beta chains share one sample of origin, sequenced in a study of Graves' ophthalmopathy and Graves' hyperthyroidism. Amplification targeted the TCR beta CDR3 regions, with RNA transcripts as the source material. HTBI primers primed a first-round RT-PCR, and a second-round multiplex PCR followed. Using its own MiXCR run on the multiplex PCR reads, TCRdb lists one record per CDR3 protein. Of about 550,000 distinct CDR3 sequences in the sample, just under 40% are singletons; the top ten hold roughly 4.5%. The specimen sequenced was peripheral blood or thyroid tissue (not recorded which). Receptors were obtained from an adult man with Graves' hyperthyroidism.

This clonotype was counted many times. The chain combines TRBV12-5 with TRBJ2-5, with D hard to call. The V end lost 0 bases, the J end lost 4 bases, and 3 bases lay between the germline ends. The CDR3 runs to 12 residues. Germline lookup yields CDR1 LGHNT and CDR2 FRNRAP. CDR3: CASGLVLETQYF. The DNA of the CDR3 is TGTGCTAGTGGTTTGGTCTTAGAGACCCAGTACTTC.

A few counts support this clonotype. This chain connects TRBV2 to TRBJ1-5; TRBD1 is a possible D gene (5 bases). The CDR3 is 14 amino acids. Germline V gene lookup returns CDR1 SNHLY and CDR2 FYNNEI. The V gene lost 1 base and the J gene lost 2 bases, with 6 bases spanning the gap. Here the CDR3 reads CASSEEGGNQPQHF. In DNA, the CDR3 is TGTGCCAGCAGTGAAGAAGGGGGCAATCAGCCCCAGCATTTT.

Many counts were recorded for this clonotype. This chain links TRBV10-3 with TRBJ2-2; no clear D. The CDR3 spans 14 residues. Germline V gene data show CDR1 as ENHRY and CDR2 as SYGVKD. V was trimmed by 5 bases and J by 1 base, leaving 8 bases between them. The CDR3 spells CAISQGWNTGELFF. The CDR3 region has the DNA TGTGCCATCAGTCAAGGTTGGAACACCGGGGAGCTGTTTTTT.

V is TRBV20-1 and J is TRBJ2-7; D is tentatively TRBD1 or TRBD2 (5 bases each). Germline V lookup: CDR1 DFQATT, CDR2 SNEGSKA (reference sequence). This CDR3 region has 14 residues. Trimming removed 0 bases from V and 2 bases from J, with 11 bases in between. The CDR3 reads CSARDRDVPYEQYF. CDR3 nucleotides: TGCAGTGCTAGAGATCGGGACGTACCCTACGAGCAGTACTTC.

This CDR3 is CASSSRTADEKLFF. The CDR3 DNA reads TGTGCCAGCAGCTCCCGGACAGCGGATGAAAAACTGTTTTTT. The rearrangement links TRBV7-9 to TRBJ1-4, with D maybe TRBD1 (6 bases). This CDR3 comprises 14 residues. The V end was cut by 4 bases, the J end by 6 bases, with 12 bases between. Germline V CDR1 and CDR2: SEHNR, FQNEAQ (reference sequence).

This clonotype occurred many times. V and J are TRBV5-1 and TRBJ2-6, with D perhaps matching TRBD2 (6 bases). V shed 4 bases and J shed 1 base, with 15 bases lying between them. The germline gives CDR1 SGHRS, CDR2 YFSETQ. This CDR3 is built from 17 residues. CDR3 protein: CASSLRDGFSGANVLTF. CDR3 nucleotides: TGCGCCAGCAGCCTGCGGGACGGTTTTTCTGGGGCCAACGTCCTGACTTTC. The full variable domain, rest sourced from reference TRBV5-1 and TRBJ2-6, is KAGVTQTPRYLIKTRGQQVTLSCSPISGHRSVSWYQQTPGQGLQFLFEYFSETQRNKGNFPGRFSGRQFSNSRSEMNVSTLELGDSALYLCASSLRDGFSGANVLTFGAGSRLTVL.

This clonotype was counted at least ten times. V usage is TRBV6-5 and J usage is TRBJ2-5; maybe TRBD1 (5 bases). The CDR3 extends over 11 amino acids. V was clipped by 10 bases and J by 5 bases, with 11 bases between them. The V gene's germline CDR1 is MNHEY and CDR2 SVGAGI. Here the CDR3 reads CATLDMETQYF. The CDR3 DNA reads TGTGCCACCTTGGACATGGAGACCCAGTACTTC.

This clonotype showed up just a few times. The chain employs TRBV19 and TRBJ2-2, with D perhaps TRBD2 (5 bases). The CDR3 extends over 12 amino acids. Deletions cut 7 bases from V and 5 bases from J, with 8 bases between. CDR1 is LNHDA and CDR2 is SQIVND in the germline V gene (reference sequence). Written as DNA, the CDR3 is TGTGCCAGTAATACGGGGACCGGGGAGCTGTTTTTT. Its protein is CASNTGTGELFF.

This sequence joins TRBV15 and TRBJ1-1; 11 bases are a match to TRBD1. The CDR3 extends over 15 amino acids. J lost 1 base, V lost 11 bases, and 9 bases had no gene match. Looked up from germline, CDR1 is LNHNV and CDR2 is YYDKDF (reference sequence). CDR3 in amino acids: CACRRGTGGNTEAFF. The CDR3 region has the DNA TGTGCCTGCAGACGAGGGACAGGGGGGAACACTGAAGCTTTCTTT.

CDR3 protein: CSAMDRGNTEAFF. CDR3 DNA: TGCAGTGCTATGGACAGGGGAAACACTGAAGCTTTCTTT. The chain combines TRBV20-1 with TRBJ1-1; 9 bases fit TRBD1. From germline, CDR1 is DFQATT and CDR2 SNEGSKA (reference sequence). Trimming cost V 4 bases and J 2 bases; bases outside gene matches: 2. This CDR3 contains 13 residues.

This clonotype came up many times. CDR3 sequence: CATSALAGVRETQYF. CDR3 bases: TGCGCCACCTCGGCCCTAGCGGGAGTTAGAGAGACCCAGTACTTC. V gene TRBV5-1 combines with J gene TRBJ2-5; 10 nucleotides agree with TRBD2. The germline V gene has CDR1 SGHRS and CDR2 YFSETQ. Trimming took 9 bases from V and 4 from J; bases not matched to a gene: 12. CDR3 size: 15 residues.

This clonotype appeared a few times. The gene calls are TRBV6-1 and TRBJ2-5; 9 nucleotides align to TRBD2. Per germline, CDR1 MNHNS and CDR2 SASEGT. The CDR3 runs 15 residues. After removal of 1 base from V and 5 bases from J, the junction contained 5 bases not matched to a gene. In nucleotides, the CDR3 is TGTGCCAGCAGTGAAGACCCCCTAGCGGGGGAGACCCAGTACTTC. Residues: CASSEDPLAGETQYF.

This clonotype was seen repeatedly, ten times or more. The chain uses TRBV19 and TRBJ2-6; D possibly corresponds to TRBD1 (6 bases). V lost 4 bases to trimming and J lost 4 bases, with 11 bases between them. Looked up from germline, CDR1 is LNHDA and CDR2 is SQIVND (reference sequence). The CDR3 spans 15 residues. CDR3 protein: CASSNREFGANVLTF. The CDR3 DNA follows: TGTGCCAGTAGTAACAGGGAGTTCGGGGCCAACGTCCTGACTTTC. The complete variable domain, with remaining parts taken from reference TRBV19 and TRBJ2-6, reads DGGITQSPKYLFRKEGQNVTLSCEQNLNHDAMYWYRQDPGQGLRLIYYSQIVNDFQKGDIAEGYSVSREKKESFPLTVTSAQKNPTAFYLCASSNREFGANVLTFGAGSRLTVL.